The 12 T cell receptor beta chains below were found in one sample sequenced in a study of T cells in localized non-small cell lung cancer. Profiled with immunoSEQ multiplex PCR; TCRdb holds only in-frame clones, not every one. Here the sample spans 15,000 to 18,000 clones, 87% being singletons. Sequencing used peripheral blood mononuclear cells, obtained before any cancer treatment. Receptor source: a male donor older than 55 with stage II lung adenocarcinoma.

This sequence joins TRBV19 and TRBJ2-5; D gene ambiguous. The CDR3 loop spans 13 amino acids. Germline loops: CDR1 LNHDA, CDR2 SQIVND (reference sequence). Trimming shortened V by 8 bases and J by 5 bases, and 15 bases separated the two germline ends. The CDR3 nucleotides read TGTGCCAGTCAAGACCATGTGCGGGAGACCCAGTACTTC. This sequence encodes CASQDHVRETQYF.

This clone has more than one count but fewer than ten. This sequence joins TRBV19 and TRBJ2-1, with 8 nucleotides matching TRBD1. CDR1 and CDR2 (germline): LNHDA, SQIVND (reference sequence). The J segment lost 13 bases and the V segment lost 7 bases, leaving 21 bases of the junction unmatched. This CDR3 is 16 amino acids long. This CDR3 reads CASTPSDRATERRQFF. CDR3 DNA sequence: TGTGCCAGTACCCCATCGGACAGGGCAACCGAACGAAGACAGTTCTTC.

The J gene is TRBJ1-1, the V gene TRBV5-1; 8 nucleotides agree with TRBD1. CDR3 size: 13 residues. Losses at the gene ends were 4 bases for V and 5 bases for J; bases not matched to a gene: 4. CDR1 is SGHRS and CDR2 is YFSETQ in the germline V gene. CDR3 bases: TGCGCCAGCAGCACAGGGGGGAAAACTGAAGCTTTCTTT. This gives the protein CASSTGGKTEAFF.

The chain recombines TRBV6-1 with TRBJ2-3; D gene ambiguous. CDR1 and CDR2 (germline): MNHNS, SASEGT. Trimming shortened V by 10 bases and J by 5 bases, and 10 bases separated the two germline ends. The CDR3 extends over 11 amino acids. The DNA for the CDR3 is TGTGCCATCGCCTTGAAAGATACGCAGTATTTT. It specifies CAIALKDTQYF.

The genes are TRBV5-1 and TRBJ2-2; TRBD1 matches at 9 bases. The CDR3 contains 17 residues. From germline, CDR1 is SGHRS and CDR2 YFSETQ. The V and J ends lost 4 bases and 0 bases, in that order; junction bases with no gene match: 7. The CDR3 is CASSTQTGGTNTGELFF. Written as DNA, the CDR3 is TGCGCCAGCAGCACCCAGACAGGGGGTACGAACACCGGGGAGCTGTTTTTT.

The genes are TRBV11-2 and TRBJ2-5, with unresolved D. The CDR3 has 15 residues. Looked up from germline, CDR1 is SGHAT and CDR2 is FQNNGV. Trimming shortened V by 0 bases and J by 4 bases, and 12 bases separated the two germline ends. CDR3 protein: CASSLDPGPTETQYF. The CDR3 DNA sequence: TGTGCCAGCAGCTTAGACCCTGGGCCTACAGAGACCCAGTACTTC.

The rearrangement uses TRBV5-6 and TRBJ1-1; weak D call: TRBD1 (6 bases). Trimming removed 4 bases at V and 1 base at J, with 8 bases between. Germline values: CDR1 SGHDT, CDR2 YYEEEE. The CDR3 loop spans 13 amino acids. The CDR3 region has the DNA TGTGCCAGCAGCCCGACAGGGAACACTGAAGCTTTCTTT. It is translated as CASSPTGNTEAFF. Supplemented by reference TRBV5-6 and TRBJ1-1, the full variable domain reads DAGVTQSPTHLIKTRGQQVTLRCSPKSGHDTVSWYQQALGQGPQFIFQYYEEEERQRGNFPDRFSGHQFPNYSSELNVNALLLGDSALYLCASSPTGNTEAFFGQGTRLTVV.

With regard to this clone: Other nucleotide sequences from this sample produce the same CDR3. The chain carries TRBV28 and TRBJ1-5; 9 nucleotides line up with TRBD1. The germline V gene encodes CDR1 MDHEN and CDR2 SYDVKM. Trimming took 5 bases from V and 7 from J; bases not matched to a gene: 12. The CDR3 is 16 amino acids. The CDR3 is CASSARQGVGGQPQHF. CDR3 nucleotides: TGTGCCAGCAGTGCTAGACAGGGGGTGGGGGGGCAGCCCCAGCATTTT. The full variable domain, rest sourced from reference TRBV28 and TRBJ1-5, is DVKVTQSSRYLVKRTGEKVFLECVQDMDHENMFWYRQDPGLGLRLIYFSYDVKMKEKGDIPEGYSVSREKKERFSLILESASTNQTSMYLCASSARQGVGGQPQHFGDGTRLSIL.

In its sample, this clone was seen a few times. V and J are TRBV11-2 and TRBJ2-7; D is unclear. The germline gives CDR1 SGHAT, CDR2 FQNNGV. This CDR3 has 13 residues. V was pared by 5 bases and J by 5 bases, with 13 bases between. Written as DNA, the CDR3 is TGTGCCAGCAGCCTCCGAAATCGGAACGAGCAGTACTTC. Protein: CASSLRNRNEQYF.

This clone has just one count. This chain uses TRBV27 with TRBJ2-2; D gene uncertain. This CDR3 region has 12 residues. The germline V gene encodes CDR1 MNHEY and CDR2 SMNVEV (reference sequence). Trimming stripped 5 bases from V and 7 bases from J, with 8 bases between. CDR3 residues: CASSLQVGELFF. The CDR3, as DNA: TGTGCCAGCAGTCTTCAGGTCGGGGAGCTGTTTTTT.

This sequence joins TRBV6-1 and TRBJ2-1; D might be TRBD1 (5 bases). CDR1 is MNHNS and CDR2 is SASEGT in the germline V gene. The ends were cut back, 6 bases at V and 10 bases at J, with 16 bases in the middle. The length of the CDR3 is 13 residues. The CDR3 sequence is CASRRSQGDEQFF. Written as DNA, the CDR3 is TGTGCCAGCAGAAGATCTCAGGGCGACGAGCAGTTCTTC.

The V gene is TRBV6-5, the J gene TRBJ1-2; D is unresolved. Trimming stripped 0 bases from V and 6 bases from J, with 17 bases between. The CDR3 runs 16 residues. Looked up from germline, CDR1 is MNHEY and CDR2 is SVGAGI. The CDR3 is CASSYSSGSTNHGYTF. Here the CDR3 DNA reads TGTGCCAGCAGTTACTCGTCCGGGTCTACCAACCATGGCTACACCTTC.